Shown below are 29 T cell receptor beta chains from a single sample sequenced in a study of molecular identifiers for immune sequencing clone quantification (dated by TCRdb to 2017 to 2018). Library method: PCR. Sequencing instrument: NextSeq 500. TCRdb ran its own pipeline on the public reads, namely fastp trimming at Q25 and MiXCR clone calling, and kept in-frame beta chains. Duplicate CDR3 protein sequences are folded into a single record with the most common DNA and genes. Present in this sample are more than 550,000 distinct CDR3 sequences, around 25% of which were seen just once. About 0.8% of the sample is held by the ten biggest clonotypes. Material: naive CD8+ T cells from blood, with Jurkat cell RNA spiked in. The cell subset or site label here, explained by the study, means: FACS-sorted CD8+CD4-CCR7+CD45RA+ naive T cells. Every receptor here comes from a human donor in good health. Some libraries in this study had Jurkat cell RNA spiked in.

This sequence joins TRBV27 and TRBJ2-3, with 8 bases fitting TRBD1. Unmatched junction bases numbered 9, after V lost 2 bases and J lost 2 bases. Germline values: CDR1 MNHEY, CDR2 SMNVEV (reference sequence). This CDR3 is 17 amino acids long. CDR3 residues: CASSLPGPGGPTDTQYF. CDR3 coding DNA: TGTGCCAGCAGTTTACCCGGGCCAGGGGGCCCCACAGATACGCAGTATTTT.

This clonotype came up many times. The rearrangement uses TRBV10-3 and TRBJ2-2, with 8 positions matching TRBD2. The V gene's germline CDR1 is ENHRY and CDR2 SYGVKD. Germline trimming cut 10 bases from V and 0 bases from J; bases unmatched to any gene: 7. The CDR3 runs to 15 residues. CDR3 protein: CATQAGVTNTGELFF. The CDR3, as DNA: TGTGCCACCCAAGCGGGAGTTACGAACACCGGGGAGCTGTTTTTT.

The chain joins TRBV15 to TRBJ2-2; TRBD1 agrees at 9 bases. J lost 2 bases, V lost 0 bases, and 4 bases had no gene match. CDR1 is LNHNV, CDR2 YYDKDF, per germline (reference sequence). The CDR3 runs 17 residues. CDR3 nucleotide sequence: TGTGCCACCAGCAGAGATTTACAGGGGGCTAACACCGGGGAGCTGTTTTTT. This codes for CATSRDLQGANTGELFF.

In the case of this clonotype: At one end, the junction sequence differs from germline, possibly due to a read error. The V call is TRBV10-3, the J call TRBJ2-1; TRBD2 aligns across 10 bases. Germline V CDR1 and CDR2: ENHRY, SYGVKD. The CDR3 is 14 residues long. Here the CDR3 reads CAVRPGTSDGEQFF. DNA for the CDR3: TGTGCCGTCAGGCCCGGGACTAGCGACGGTGAGCAGTTCTTC.

This clonotype was seen repeatedly, ten times or more. This chain connects TRBV6-2 or TRBV6-3 to TRBJ2-3, with TRBD1 matching 10 bases. The CDR3 loop spans 17 amino acids. After removal of 5 bases from V and 2 bases from J, the junction contained 10 bases not matched to a gene. CDR1 is MNHEY and CDR2 is SVGEGT in the germline V gene. This CDR3 is CASSERQGASPTDTQYF. CDR3 nucleotides: TGTGCCAGCAGTGAGAGACAGGGGGCATCCCCCACAGATACGCAGTATTTT.

Turning to this clonotype: A read error may be the cause here, since a much bigger clone is one base away. V is TRBV29-1 and J is TRBJ1-1; 7 bases fit TRBD1. The junction had 11 bases not matched to a gene; V was cut back by 0 bases and J by 7 bases. Per germline, CDR1 SQVTM and CDR2 ANQGSEA. The CDR3 runs 15 residues. The CDR3 DNA reads TGCAGCGTTGAAGATCTTGACAGGGAGCGTGTTGAAGCTTTCTTT. Translation gives CSVEDLDRERVEAFF. Full variable domain (outside the CDR3, taken from reference TRBV29-1 and TRBJ1-1): SAVISQKPSRDICQRGTSLTIQCQVDSQVTMMFWYRQQPGQSLTLIATANQGSEATYESGFVIDKFPISRPNLTFSTLTVSNMSPEDSSIYLCSVEDLDRERVEAFFGQGTRLTVV.

This clonotype has ten or more counts. This sequence joins TRBV13 and TRBJ2-3; a possible D gene is TRBD2 (6 bases). CDR1 PRHDT and CDR2 FYEKMQ come from the germline V gene (reference sequence). This CDR3 comprises 16 residues. The ends were cut back, 8 bases at V and 2 bases at J, with 20 bases in the middle. This chain's CDR3 is CASSPIVADNTDTQYF. The DNA of the CDR3 is TGTGCCAGCTCCCCCATTGTAGCGGACAACACAGATACGCAGTATTTT. The variable domain in full, completed from reference TRBV13 and TRBJ2-3, reads AAGVIQSPRHLIKEKRETATLKCYPIPRHDTVYWYQQGPGQDPQFLISFYEKMQSDKGSIPDRFSAQQFSDYHSELNMSSLELGDSALYFCASSPIVADNTDTQYFGPGTRLTVL.

There are many counts of this clonotype. The chain couples TRBV11-2 to TRBJ2-1; D is ambiguous. Germline V gene data show CDR1 as SGHAT and CDR2 as FQNNGV. The CDR3 length is 12 residues. V was shortened by 8 bases and J by 9 bases, with 14 bases between the two germline ends. The CDR3 region has the DNA TGTGCCAGCTTAATCCGAGATAGTGAGCAGTTCTTC. Translation: CASLIRDSEQFF.

J is TRBJ1-1 and V is TRBV7-9; TRBD1 matches at 7 bases. The CDR3 runs 14 residues. Germline-derived CDR1 and CDR2 are SEHNR and FQNEAQ (reference sequence). With 8 bases clipped from V and 2 bases from J, the junction kept 8 bases outside the gene matches. The CDR3: CASYRGVINTEAFF. In nucleotides, the CDR3 is TGTGCCAGCTACAGGGGAGTGATAAACACTGAAGCTTTCTTT.

This clonotype was counted a few times. The V call is TRBV27, the J call TRBJ1-5; TRBD1 matches at 12 bases. Germline V CDR1 and CDR2: MNHEY, SMNVEV (reference sequence). The CDR3 length is 15 residues. Germline trimming cut 8 bases from V and 6 bases from J; bases unmatched to any gene: 8. The CDR3 sequence: CASGPGTGGGQPQHF. The CDR3 DNA reads TGTGCCAGCGGCCCCGGGACAGGGGGCGGTCAGCCCCAGCATTTT.

This clonotype was observed a handful of times. J is TRBJ2-1 and V is TRBV19, with TRBD2 identical over 8 bases. CDR3 length: 15 amino acids. From germline, CDR1 is LNHDA and CDR2 SQIVND (reference sequence). Germline trimming cut 4 bases from V and 2 bases from J; bases unmatched to any gene: 4. CDR3 sequence reads: CASSTTGGAYNEQFF. The CDR3 region has the DNA TGTGCCAGTAGTACAACGGGGGGGGCCTACAATGAGCAGTTCTTC.

In regard to this clonotype: Possible read error: a much larger clone is one base away. This chain connects TRBV12-3 or TRBV12-4 to TRBJ2-7; unclear D gene. Trimming removed 5 bases at V and 1 base at J, with 15 bases between. There are 15 residues in the CDR3. The chain's CDR3 is CASSPPRLGSYEQYF. Here the CDR3 DNA reads TGTGCCAGCAGTCCGCCCCGACTGGGTTCCTACGAGCAGTACTTC.

This clonotype has a count of ten or more. The gene calls are TRBV27 and TRBJ1-5, with D unresolved. The CDR3 loop spans 13 amino acids. V was pared by 0 bases and J by 7 bases, with 7 bases between. Germline loops: CDR1 MNHEY, CDR2 SMNVEV (reference sequence). The CDR3 nucleotides read TGTGCCAGCAGTTTATCGCTGGGGCAGCCCCAGCATTTT. This encodes CASSLSLGQPQHF.

This clonotype was seen many times. The chain recombines TRBV12-3 or TRBV12-4 with TRBJ2-4; tentatively, D is TRBD2 (6 bases). Deletions cut 3 bases from V and 10 bases from J, with 13 bases between. This CDR3 has 13 residues. The CDR3 protein is CASSLMRGTIQYF. The CDR3 DNA sequence: TGTGCCAGCAGTTTGATGCGGGGTACAATTCAGTACTTC.

This clonotype was picked up one time. This could be a read error, since a much larger clone is one nucleotide away. This chain uses TRBV12-3 or TRBV12-4 with TRBJ1-5; D unresolved. Between the trimmed V and J ends, which lost 8 bases and 0 bases, there was a span of 11 bases. There are 14 residues in the CDR3. CDR3 nucleotide sequence: TGTGCCAGCGCCTTGGGGTATAGCAATCAGCCCCAGCATTTT. This gives the protein CASALGYSNQPQHF.

In regard to this clonotype: This may arise from a read error, as a much more abundant clone is one base away. V usage is TRBV2 and J usage is TRBJ1-5, with D maybe TRBD1 (5 bases). CDR1 is SNHLY and CDR2 is FYNNEI in the germline V gene. Between the trimmed V and J ends, which lost 10 bases and 1 base, there was a span of 14 bases. The CDR3 contains 14 residues. The CDR3 nucleotides read TGTGCCAACAGGTTGACAGAAAGCAATCAGCCCCAGCATTTT. Its protein is CANRLTESNQPQHF.

This clonotype was seen at least ten times. This rearrangement joins TRBV28 to TRBJ1-5, with D tentatively TRBD1 (5 bases). The CDR3 runs 15 residues. V gave up 3 bases and J gave up 2 bases, with 11 bases separating them. The germline V gene encodes CDR1 MDHEN and CDR2 SYDVKM. CDR3 amino acids: CASSFGGLGNQPQHF. The CDR3 region has the DNA TGTGCCAGCAGTTTCGGGGGGTTAGGCAATCAGCCCCAGCATTTT. The complete variable domain, with remaining parts taken from reference TRBV28 and TRBJ1-5, reads DVKVTQSSRYLVKRTGEKVFLECVQDMDHENMFWYRQDPGLGLRLIYFSYDVKMKEKGDIPEGYSVSREKKERFSLILESASTNQTSMYLCASSFGGLGNQPQHFGDGTRLSIL.

As concerns this clonotype: This may arise from a read error, as a much more abundant clone is one base away. The chain links TRBV7-9 to TRBJ2-2, with a weak D call TRBD2 (5 bases). The CDR3 runs to 12 residues. Per the germline V gene, CDR1 is SEHNR and CDR2 is FQNEAQ (reference sequence). CDR3 DNA: TGTGCCAGCAGCTTACACACCGGGGTGCTGTTTTTT. Its protein is CASSLHTGVLFF. Full variable domain (missing parts from reference TRBV7-9 and TRBJ2-2): DTGVSQNPRHKITKRGQNVTFRCDPISEHNRLYWYRQTLGQGPEFLTYFQNEAQLEKSRLLSDRFSAERPKGSFSTLEIQRTEQGDSAMYLCASSLHTGVLFFGEGSRLTVL.

This rearrangement joins TRBV5-3 to TRBJ2-2, with 8 bases identical to TRBD2. TRBV5-3 is reported as an ORF; its role is uncertain. The V segment lost 8 bases and the J segment 4 bases; nucleotides outside the gene matches: 22. The CDR3 covers 19 residues. The CDR3 is CASSLGAYTGGHGTGELFF. The CDR3 DNA reads as TGTGCCAGCAGCCTCGGAGCATATACGGGGGGGCACGGCACCGGGGAGCTGTTTTTT.

This clonotype showed up many times. The rearrangement links TRBV28 to TRBJ1-5; D might be TRBD1 (6 bases). CDR3 length: 17 residues. Deletions cut 1 base from V and 0 bases from J, with 13 bases between. The germline V gene has CDR1 MDHEN and CDR2 SYDVKM. This CDR3 is CASSLSVRGYSNQPQHF. The CDR3 DNA reads TGTGCCAGCAGTTTATCGGTCAGGGGTTATAGCAATCAGCCCCAGCATTTT. The entire variable domain, with the rest obtained from reference TRBV28 and TRBJ1-5, is as follows: DVKVTQSSRYLVKRTGEKVFLECVQDMDHENMFWYRQDPGLGLRLIYFSYDVKMKEKGDIPEGYSVSREKKERFSLILESASTNQTSMYLCASSLSVRGYSNQPQHFGDGTRLSIL.

This clonotype was detected ten times or more. This sequence joins TRBV27 and TRBJ2-7; D uncertain. The CDR3 consists of 16 residues. Per the germline V gene, CDR1 is MNHEY and CDR2 is SMNVEV (reference sequence). Trimming stripped 0 bases from V and 2 bases from J, with 14 bases between. CDR3 coding DNA: TGTGCCAGCAGTTTATCCCGGGTCGCCACGGCCTACGAGCAGTACTTC. Translating gives CASSLSRVATAYEQYF.

This clonotype has only a few counts. The chain combines TRBV12-3 or TRBV12-4 with TRBJ2-1, with D unclear. The CDR3 runs to 12 residues. The germline V and J ends were trimmed by 4 bases and 8 bases, with 9 bases remaining between them. This CDR3 is CASSSIRDEQFF. Written as DNA, the CDR3 is TGTGCCAGCAGTTCTATCCGGGATGAGCAGTTCTTC.

Notes on this clonotype: Possible read error: a much larger clone is one base away. The chain couples TRBV5-1 to TRBJ2-2; no firm D call. This CDR3 spans 15 amino acids. Germline CDR1 and CDR2: SGHRS and YFSETQ. Trimming took off 4 bases at V and 4 bases at J, with 14 bases between the two ends. The CDR3 DNA sequence: TGCGCCAGCAGCATGTATCCAGCCTTCACCGGGGAGCTGTTTTTT. This gives the protein CASSMYPAFTGELFF.

This clonotype was detected ten times or more. V gene TRBV6-2 or TRBV6-3 combines with J gene TRBJ2-7; 7 nucleotides match TRBD1. J gave up 1 base and V 5 bases, and 8 bases lay outside the gene matches. This CDR3 has 15 residues. Germline values: CDR1 MNHEY, CDR2 SVGEGT. CDR3 in amino acids: CASSVDRATSYEQYF. CDR3 nucleotide sequence: TGTGCCAGCAGTGTCGACAGGGCGACTTCCTACGAGCAGTACTTC.

In its sample, this clonotype was seen once. Given a much more abundant clone one base away, this may be a read error. The gene calls are TRBV7-9 and TRBJ2-2; 12 bases are a match to TRBD2. This CDR3 is built from 17 residues. Germline CDR1 and CDR2: SEHNR and FQNEAQ (reference sequence). The CDR3 DNA sequence: TGTGCCAGCAGCTTAAGACTAGCGGGAGAGAACACCGGGGGGCTGTTTTTT. It translates to CASSLRLAGENTGGLFF. Filled out from reference TRBV7-9 and TRBJ2-2, the complete variable domain reads DTGVSQNPRHKITKRGQNVTFRCDPISEHNRLYWYRQTLGQGPEFLTYFQNEAQLEKSRLLSDRFSAERPKGSFSTLEIQRTEQGDSAMYLCASSLRLAGENTGGLFFGEGSRLTVL.

This clonotype was counted ten times or more. The chain combines TRBV7-9 with TRBJ1-1; 9 nucleotides agree with TRBD1. V trimming: 4 bases; J trimming: 4 bases; junction bases outside the gene matches: 7. The CDR3 has 15 amino acids. The germline V gene has CDR1 SEHNR and CDR2 FQNEAQ (reference sequence). The CDR3 loop is CASSSAGTGFTEAFF. In DNA, the CDR3 is TGTGCCAGCAGCTCCGCCGGGACAGGGTTCACTGAAGCTTTCTTT.

J is TRBJ2-7 and V is TRBV20-1; D not certain. The CDR3 runs 12 residues. V lost 7 bases, J lost 6 bases, and 16 bases lay in between. The germline V gene has CDR1 DFQATT and CDR2 SNEGSKA (reference sequence). In DNA, the CDR3 is TGCAGTGGAAACGACTTCGCCTGCGAGCAGTACTTC. This encodes CSGNDFACEQYF.

This clonotype was seen a handful of times. The chain recombines TRBV15 with TRBJ2-7; 9 bases agree with TRBD1. Per the germline V gene, CDR1 is LNHNV and CDR2 is YYDKDF (reference sequence). J gave up 6 bases and V 6 bases, and 9 bases lay outside the gene matches. This CDR3 comprises 14 residues. Here the CDR3 DNA reads TGTGCCACCAGAGCCGGGACAGGGCTACGCGAGCAGTACTTC. Translation gives CATRAGTGLREQYF.

The rearrangement joins TRBV20-1 to TRBJ1-1; no clear D. The CDR3 loop spans 14 amino acids. Germline loops: CDR1 DFQATT, CDR2 SNEGSKA (reference sequence). V lost 5 bases and J 4 bases, leaving 17 bases between the germline ends. The CDR3 DNA reads as TGCAGTGCTGGAGGAATGATAGGGAGCACTGAAGCTTTCTTT. Amino acids: CSAGGMIGSTEAFF.